This T cell receptor (beta chain) emerged from a study of shared clonotypes between healthy human individuals. Looking at the study overall: There were three CD4 naive, three CD4 memory, two CD8 naive and one CD8 memory plates per donor. Study outcomes and limitations: The study found lower generation probabilities in non-shared clonotypes than in those shared by all four donors. Naive subsets generally had larger estimated richness than memory subsets.

The repertoire was sequenced with immunoSEQ multiplex PCR; TCRdb's copy has only in-frame clones and lacks some. The data hold roughly 2.5 million clones, with more than 80% observed a single time. Concerning this clone: The antigen remains undetermined.

Germline V CDR1 and CDR2: SGHVS, FNYEAQ. V was clipped by 1 base and J by 1 base, with 10 bases between them. CDR3 length: 16 residues. Investigators divided CD4+ cells into CD45RA+ naive and CD45RA-negative memory subsets. This receptor was obtained from a man between 18 and 35 years old in good health. Sample: naive CD4+ T cells sorted from blood. Subset denoted: CD45RA+ positively selected. This chain joins TRBV7-6 and TRBJ2-2; D might be TRBD2 (6 bases). The CDR3 region has the DNA TGTGCCAGCAGCTTAGGCGGCGGGAAGAACACCGGGGAGCTGTTTTTT. This codes for CASSLGGGKNTGELFF.